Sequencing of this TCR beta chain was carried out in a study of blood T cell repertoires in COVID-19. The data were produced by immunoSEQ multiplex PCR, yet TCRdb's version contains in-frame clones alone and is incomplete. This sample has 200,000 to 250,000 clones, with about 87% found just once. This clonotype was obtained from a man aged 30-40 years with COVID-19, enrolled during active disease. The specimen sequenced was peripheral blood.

CDR3 amino acids: CASSQQETQYF. The DNA of the CDR3 is TGTGCCAGCAGCCAGCAAGAGACCCAGTACTTC. The chain carries TRBV11-2 and TRBJ2-5; no firm D call. This CDR3 has 11 residues. The V end lost 5 bases, the J end lost 2 bases, and 3 bases lay between the germline ends. Germline V gene sequence: CDR1 SGHAT, CDR2 FQNNGV. The full variable domain, its missing parts supplied by reference TRBV11-2 and TRBJ2-5, is EAGVAQSPRYKIIEKRQSVAFWCNPISGHATLYWYQQILGQGPKLLIQFQNNGVVDDSQLPKDRFSAERLKGVDSTLKIQPAKLEDSAVYLCASSQQETQYFGPGTRLLVL.